This T cell receptor beta chain was recovered during a study of control samples from healthy donors and cancer patients. This clone was observed a single time. Other DNA sequences in this specimen translate into the identical CDR3. Trimming left V 1 base short and J 1 base short, with 2 bases between. This CDR3 contains 13 residues. The germline V gene has CDR1 LGHDT and CDR2 YNNKEL (reference sequence). Generated by immunoSEQ multiplex PCR, the TCRdb table keeps only in-frame clones and is missing some. Among 130,000 or so clones listed, around nine tenths were seen once. This receptor was identified in a man in his fifties or sixties in good health. The J gene is TRBJ1-5, the V gene TRBV3-1 (or the pseudogene TRBV3-2); the D is unclear. Sequenced sample: blood. The CDR3 spells CASSQGSNQPQHF. For the CDR3, the DNA is TGTGCCAGCAGCCAAGGAAGCAATCAGCCCCAGCATTTT.